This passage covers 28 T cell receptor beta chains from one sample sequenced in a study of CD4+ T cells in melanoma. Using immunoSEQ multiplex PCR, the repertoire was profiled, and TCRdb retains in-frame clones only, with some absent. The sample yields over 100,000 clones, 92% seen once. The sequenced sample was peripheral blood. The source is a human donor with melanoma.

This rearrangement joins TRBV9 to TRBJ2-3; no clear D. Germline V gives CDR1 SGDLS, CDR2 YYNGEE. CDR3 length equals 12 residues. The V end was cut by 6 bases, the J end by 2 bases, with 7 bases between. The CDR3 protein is CASKVVTDTQYF. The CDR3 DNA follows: TGTGCCAGCAAGGTAGTCACAGATACGCAGTATTTT.

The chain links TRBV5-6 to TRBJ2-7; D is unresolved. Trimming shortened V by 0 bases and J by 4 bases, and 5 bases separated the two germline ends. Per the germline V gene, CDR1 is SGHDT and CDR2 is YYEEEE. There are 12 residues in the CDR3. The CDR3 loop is CASSLDRYEQYF. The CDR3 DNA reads TGTGCCAGCAGCTTGGACAGATACGAGCAGTACTTC.

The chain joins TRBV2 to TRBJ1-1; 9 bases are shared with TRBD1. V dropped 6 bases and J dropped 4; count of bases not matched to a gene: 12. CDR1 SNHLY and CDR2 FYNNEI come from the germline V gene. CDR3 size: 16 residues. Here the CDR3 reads CASRPRTGVEVTEAFF. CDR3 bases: TGTGCCAGCAGACCCCGGACAGGGGTAGAGGTCACTGAAGCTTTCTTT.

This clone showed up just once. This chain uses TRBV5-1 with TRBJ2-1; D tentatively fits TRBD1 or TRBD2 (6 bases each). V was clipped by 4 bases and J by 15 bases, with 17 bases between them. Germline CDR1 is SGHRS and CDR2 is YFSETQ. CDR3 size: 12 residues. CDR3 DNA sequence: TGCGCCAGCAGCCCCGGAGGGGGACTCCCGTTCTTC. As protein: CASSPGGGLPFF. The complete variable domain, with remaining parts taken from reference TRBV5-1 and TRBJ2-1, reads KAGVTQTPRYLIKTRGQQVTLSCSPISGHRSVSWYQQTPGQGLQFLFEYFSETQRNKGNFPGRFSGRQFSNSRSEMNVSTLELGDSALYLCASSPGGGLPFFGPGTRLTVL.

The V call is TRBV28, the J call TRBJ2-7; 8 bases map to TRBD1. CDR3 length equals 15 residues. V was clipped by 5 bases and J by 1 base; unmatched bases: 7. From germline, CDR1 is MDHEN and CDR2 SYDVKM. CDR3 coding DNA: TGTGCCAGCAGTACACAGGGGGGCCGGTCCTACGAGCAGTACTTC. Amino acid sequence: CASSTQGGRSYEQYF.

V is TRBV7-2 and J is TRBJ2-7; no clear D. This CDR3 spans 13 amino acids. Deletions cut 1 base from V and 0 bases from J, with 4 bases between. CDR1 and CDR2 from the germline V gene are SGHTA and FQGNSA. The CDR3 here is CASSLGVSYEQYF. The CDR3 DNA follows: TGTGCCAGCAGCTTAGGGGTCTCCTACGAGCAGTACTTC.

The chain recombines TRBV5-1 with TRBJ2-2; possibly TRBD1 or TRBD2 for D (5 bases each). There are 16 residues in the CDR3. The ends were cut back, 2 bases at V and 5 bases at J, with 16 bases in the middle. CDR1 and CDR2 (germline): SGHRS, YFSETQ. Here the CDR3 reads CASSLSPGPGTGELFF. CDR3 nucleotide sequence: TGCGCCAGCAGCTTATCCCCGGGACCTGGGACCGGGGAGCTGTTTTTT.

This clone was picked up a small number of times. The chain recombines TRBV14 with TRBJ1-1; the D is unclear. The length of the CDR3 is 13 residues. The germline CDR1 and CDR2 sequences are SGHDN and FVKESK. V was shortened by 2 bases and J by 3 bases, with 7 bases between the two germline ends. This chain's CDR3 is CASSQRGHTEAFF. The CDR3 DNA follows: TGTGCCAGCAGCCAACGAGGACACACTGAAGCTTTCTTT. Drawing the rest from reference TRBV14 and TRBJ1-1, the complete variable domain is EAGVTQFPSHSVIEKGQTVTLRCDPISGHDNLYWYRRVMGKEIKFLLHFVKESKQDESGMPNNRFLAERTGGTYSTLKVQPAELEDSGVYFCASSQRGHTEAFFGQGTRLTVV.

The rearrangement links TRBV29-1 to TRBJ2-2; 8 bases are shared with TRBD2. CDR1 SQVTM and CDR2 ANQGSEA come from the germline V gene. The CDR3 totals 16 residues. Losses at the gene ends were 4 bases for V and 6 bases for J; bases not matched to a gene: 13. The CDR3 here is CSVGPSGSRWAGELFF. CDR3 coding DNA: TGCAGCGTTGGCCCGAGCGGGAGTAGGTGGGCCGGGGAGCTGTTTTTT.

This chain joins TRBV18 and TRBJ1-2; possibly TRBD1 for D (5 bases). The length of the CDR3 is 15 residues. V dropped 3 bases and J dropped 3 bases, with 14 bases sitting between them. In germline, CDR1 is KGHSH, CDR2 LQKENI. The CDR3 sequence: CASSPSGGDYYGYTF. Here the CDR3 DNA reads TGTGCCAGCTCACCGTCCGGGGGGGACTACTATGGCTACACCTTC.

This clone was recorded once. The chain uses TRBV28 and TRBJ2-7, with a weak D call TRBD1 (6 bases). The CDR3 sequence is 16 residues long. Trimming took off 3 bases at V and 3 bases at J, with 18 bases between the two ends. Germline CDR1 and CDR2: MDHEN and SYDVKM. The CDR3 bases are TGTGCCAGCAGTTTCTTCGTCGGGACAATGGGCTACGAGCAGTACTTC. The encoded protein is CASSFFVGTMGYEQYF. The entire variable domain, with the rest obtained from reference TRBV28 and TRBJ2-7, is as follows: DVKVTQSSRYLVKRTGEKVFLECVQDMDHENMFWYRQDPGLGLRLIYFSYDVKMKEKGDIPEGYSVSREKKERFSLILESASTNQTSMYLCASSFFVGTMGYEQYFGPGTRLTVT.

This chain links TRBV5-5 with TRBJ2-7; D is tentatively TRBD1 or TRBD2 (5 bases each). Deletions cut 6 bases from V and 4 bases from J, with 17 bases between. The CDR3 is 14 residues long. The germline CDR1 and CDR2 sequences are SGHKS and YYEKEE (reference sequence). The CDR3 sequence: CASTLPGRSYEQYF. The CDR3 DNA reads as TGTGCCAGCACCCTACCGGGACGGTCATACGAGCAGTACTTC.

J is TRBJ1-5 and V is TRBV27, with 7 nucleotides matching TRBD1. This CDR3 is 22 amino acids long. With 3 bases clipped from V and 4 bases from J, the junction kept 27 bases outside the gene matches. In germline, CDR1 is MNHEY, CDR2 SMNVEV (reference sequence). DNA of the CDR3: TGTGCCAGCAGTTTCCCGACTGCGGACCCGACAGGGCCCCAGGACCGGAATCAGCCCCAGCATTTT. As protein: CASSFPTADPTGPQDRNQPQHF.

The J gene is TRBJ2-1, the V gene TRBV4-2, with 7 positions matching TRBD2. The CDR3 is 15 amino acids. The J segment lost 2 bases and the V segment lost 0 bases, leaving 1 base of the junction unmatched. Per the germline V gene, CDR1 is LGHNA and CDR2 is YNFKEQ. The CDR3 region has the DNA TGTGCCAGCAGCCAAGACCGGGGGGCCTACAATGAGCAGTTCTTC. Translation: CASSQDRGAYNEQFF.

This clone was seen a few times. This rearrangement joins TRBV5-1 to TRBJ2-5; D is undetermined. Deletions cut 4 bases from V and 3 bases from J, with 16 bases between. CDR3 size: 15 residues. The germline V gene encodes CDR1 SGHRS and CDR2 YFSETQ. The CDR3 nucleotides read TGCGCCAGCAGCATGCTTGGGCAGGTGGAAGAGACCCAGTACTTC. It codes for CASSMLGQVEETQYF.

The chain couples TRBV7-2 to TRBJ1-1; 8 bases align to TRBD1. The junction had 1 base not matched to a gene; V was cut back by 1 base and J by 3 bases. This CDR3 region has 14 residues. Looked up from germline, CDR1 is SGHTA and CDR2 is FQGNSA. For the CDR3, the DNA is TGTGCCAGCAGCTTAGGGACAGGGTACACTGAAGCTTTCTTT. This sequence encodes CASSLGTGYTEAFF.

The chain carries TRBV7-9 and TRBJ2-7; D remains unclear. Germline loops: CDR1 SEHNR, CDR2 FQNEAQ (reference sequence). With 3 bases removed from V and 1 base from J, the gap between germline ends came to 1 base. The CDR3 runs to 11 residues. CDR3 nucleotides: TGTGCCAGCAGCTTTTCCTACGAGCAGTACTTC. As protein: CASSFSYEQYF.

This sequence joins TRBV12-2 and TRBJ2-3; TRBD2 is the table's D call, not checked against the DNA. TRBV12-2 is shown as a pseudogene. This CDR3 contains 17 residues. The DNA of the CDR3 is TGTGCAAGTCGCTTATTAGGACTACTAGTGAGCACAGATACGCAGTATTTT. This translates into CASRLLGLLVSTDTQYF.

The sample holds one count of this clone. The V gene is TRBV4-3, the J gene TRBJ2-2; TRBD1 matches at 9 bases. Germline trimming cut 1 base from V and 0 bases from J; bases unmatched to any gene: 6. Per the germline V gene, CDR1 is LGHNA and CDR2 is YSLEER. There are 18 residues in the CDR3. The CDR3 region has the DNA TGCGCCAGCAGCCAAGCCTCCGGGACAGGGACGAACACCGGGGAGCTGTTTTTT. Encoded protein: CASSQASGTGTNTGELFF.

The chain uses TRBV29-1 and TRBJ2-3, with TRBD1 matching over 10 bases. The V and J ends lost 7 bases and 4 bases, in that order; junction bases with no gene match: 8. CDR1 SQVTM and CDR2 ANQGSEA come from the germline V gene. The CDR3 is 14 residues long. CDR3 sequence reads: CSARTGGYADTQYF. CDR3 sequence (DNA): TGCAGCGCCAGGACAGGGGGTTACGCAGATACGCAGTATTTT.

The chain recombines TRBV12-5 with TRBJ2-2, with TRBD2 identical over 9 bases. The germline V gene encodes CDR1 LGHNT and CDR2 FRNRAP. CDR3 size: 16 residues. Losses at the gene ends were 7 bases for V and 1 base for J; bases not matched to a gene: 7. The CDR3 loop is CASAELTSGNTGELFF. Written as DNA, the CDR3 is TGTGCTAGTGCCGAACTGACTAGCGGGAACACCGGGGAGCTGTTTTTT.

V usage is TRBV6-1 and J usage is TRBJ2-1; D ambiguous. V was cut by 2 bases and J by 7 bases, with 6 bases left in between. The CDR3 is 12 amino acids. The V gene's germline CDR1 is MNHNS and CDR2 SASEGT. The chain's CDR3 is CASSERANEQFF. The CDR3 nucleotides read TGTGCCAGCAGTGAAAGGGCTAATGAGCAGTTCTTC.

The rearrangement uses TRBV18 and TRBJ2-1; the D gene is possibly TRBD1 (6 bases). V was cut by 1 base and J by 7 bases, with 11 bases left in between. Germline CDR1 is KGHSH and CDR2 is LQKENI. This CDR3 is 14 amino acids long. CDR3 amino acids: CASSPLSGVNEQFF. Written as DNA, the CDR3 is TGTGCCAGCTCACCACTATCAGGGGTTAATGAGCAGTTCTTC.

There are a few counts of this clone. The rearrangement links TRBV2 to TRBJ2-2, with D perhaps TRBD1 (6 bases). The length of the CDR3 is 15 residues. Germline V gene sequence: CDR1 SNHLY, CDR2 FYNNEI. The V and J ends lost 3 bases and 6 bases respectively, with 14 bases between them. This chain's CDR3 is CASSDVWGRAGELFF. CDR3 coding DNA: TGTGCCAGCAGTGACGTTTGGGGGCGCGCCGGGGAGCTGTTTTTT.

CDR3 in amino acids: CASSPLRGGGRTDTQYF. The CDR3 coding sequence is TGTGCCAGCAGTCCTCTCAGGGGCGGGGGGCGCACAGATACGCAGTATTTT. V usage is TRBV27 and J usage is TRBJ2-3, with 8 bases fitting TRBD2. Germline V gene data show CDR1 as MNHEY and CDR2 as SMNVEV (reference sequence). The V gene end was trimmed by 5 bases and the J gene end by 1 base; junction bases not matched to a gene: 11. The CDR3 extends over 17 amino acids.

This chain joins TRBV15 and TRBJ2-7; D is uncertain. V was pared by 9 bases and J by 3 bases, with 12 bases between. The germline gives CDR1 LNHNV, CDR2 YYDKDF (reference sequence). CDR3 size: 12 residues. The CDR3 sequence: CATRDTGYEQYF. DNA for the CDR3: TGTGCCACTCGAGATACGGGCTACGAGCAGTACTTC.

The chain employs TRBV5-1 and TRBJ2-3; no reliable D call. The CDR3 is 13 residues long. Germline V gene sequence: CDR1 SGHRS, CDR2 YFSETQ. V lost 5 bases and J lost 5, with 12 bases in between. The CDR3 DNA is TGCGCCAGCAGTGTCTCGTCAGTAGATACGCAGTATTTT. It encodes CASSVSSVDTQYF.

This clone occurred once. The CDR3 here is CASSFRLAGSSYEQYF. In DNA, the CDR3 is TGTGCCAGCAGCTTCAGACTAGCGGGGAGTTCCTACGAGCAGTACTTC. The chain recombines TRBV7-6 with TRBJ2-7; 11 bases agree with TRBD2. Trimming at V came to 3 bases and at J to 1 base, leaving 5 bases not matched to a gene. Germline CDR1 is SGHVS and CDR2 is FNYEAQ. This CDR3 has 16 amino acids.